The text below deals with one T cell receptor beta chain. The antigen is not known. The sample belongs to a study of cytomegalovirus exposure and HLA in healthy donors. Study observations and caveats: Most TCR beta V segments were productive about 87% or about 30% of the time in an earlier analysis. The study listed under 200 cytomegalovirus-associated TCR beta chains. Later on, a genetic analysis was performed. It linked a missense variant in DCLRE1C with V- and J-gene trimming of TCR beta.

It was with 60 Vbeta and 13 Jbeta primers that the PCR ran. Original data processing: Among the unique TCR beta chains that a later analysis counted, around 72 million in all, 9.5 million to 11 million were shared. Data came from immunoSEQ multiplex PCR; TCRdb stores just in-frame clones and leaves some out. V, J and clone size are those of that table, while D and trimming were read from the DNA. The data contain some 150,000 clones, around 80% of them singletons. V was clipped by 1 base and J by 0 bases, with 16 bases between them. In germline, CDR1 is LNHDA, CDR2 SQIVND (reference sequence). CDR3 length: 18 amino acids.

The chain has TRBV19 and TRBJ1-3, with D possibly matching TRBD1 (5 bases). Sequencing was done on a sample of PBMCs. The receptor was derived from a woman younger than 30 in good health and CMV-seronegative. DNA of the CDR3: TGTGCCAGTAGTATAGCCCCAATCCAGGGCTACTCTGGAAACACCATATATTTT. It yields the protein CASSIAPIQGYSGNTIYF.